This T cell receptor beta chain appears in the sequencing data of a study of OX40 agonist ivuxolimab in advanced cancers. Overall study: Prior therapy, whether anti-PD-1, anti-PD-L1 or anti-CTLA-4, was allowed, and about 39% had some.

Measured with immunoSEQ multiplex PCR; TCRdb has only the in-frame clones, and not every one. The data show 100,000 to 150,000 clones, around 90% seen once. Trimming took 3 bases from V and 2 from J, leaving 3 bases between them. The germline CDR1 and CDR2 sequences are KGHSH and LQKENI. The CDR3 length is 12 residues. Study results and limitations: The average count of expanded clones was higher among CD8+ T cells than among CD4+.

Concerning this clone itself: The antigen remains unidentified.

The sequences come from CD4+ or CD8+ T cells sorted from blood, collected in a trial of the OX40 agonist ivuxolimab. The receptor was derived from an adult with an advanced solid tumor such as melanoma, head and neck, liver or kidney cancer. The chain employs TRBV18 and TRBJ2-3, with unresolved D. The CDR3 DNA reads TGTGCCAGCTCACCCTACACAGATACGCAGTATTTT. It encodes CASSPYTDTQYF. Filled out from reference TRBV18 and TRBJ2-3, the complete variable domain reads NAGVMQNPRHLVRRRGQEARLRCSPMKGHSHVYWYRQLPEEGLKFMVYLQKENIIDESGMPKERFSAEFPKEGPSILRIQQVVRGDSAAYFCASSPYTDTQYFGPGTRLTVL.